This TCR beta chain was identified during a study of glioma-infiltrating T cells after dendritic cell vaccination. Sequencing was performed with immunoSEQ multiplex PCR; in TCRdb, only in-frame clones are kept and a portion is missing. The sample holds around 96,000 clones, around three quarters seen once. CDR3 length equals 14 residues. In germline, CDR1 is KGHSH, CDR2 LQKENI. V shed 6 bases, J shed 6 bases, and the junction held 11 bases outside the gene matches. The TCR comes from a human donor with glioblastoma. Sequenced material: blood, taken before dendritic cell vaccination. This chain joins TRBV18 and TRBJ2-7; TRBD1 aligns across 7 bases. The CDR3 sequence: CASSLTGRRAEQYF. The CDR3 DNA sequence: TGTGCCAGCTCGTTGACAGGGCGACGTGCCGAGCAGTACTTC.